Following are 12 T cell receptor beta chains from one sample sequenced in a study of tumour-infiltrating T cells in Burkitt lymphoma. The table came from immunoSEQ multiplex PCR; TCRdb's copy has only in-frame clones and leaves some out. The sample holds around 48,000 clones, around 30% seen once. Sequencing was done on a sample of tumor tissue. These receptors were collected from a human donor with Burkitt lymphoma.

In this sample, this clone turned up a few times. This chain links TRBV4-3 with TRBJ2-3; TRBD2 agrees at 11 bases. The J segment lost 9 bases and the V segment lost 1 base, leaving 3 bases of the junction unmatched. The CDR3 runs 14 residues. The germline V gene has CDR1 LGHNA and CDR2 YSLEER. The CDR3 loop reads CASSQVLAGGTQYF. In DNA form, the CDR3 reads TGCGCCAGCAGCCAAGTCCTAGCGGGGGGCACGCAGTATTTT.

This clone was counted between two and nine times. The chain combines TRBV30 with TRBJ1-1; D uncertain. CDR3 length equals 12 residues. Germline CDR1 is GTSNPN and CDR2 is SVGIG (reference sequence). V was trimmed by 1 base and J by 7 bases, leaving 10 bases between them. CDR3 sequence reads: CAWSGGRSEAFF. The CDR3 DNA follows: TGTGCCTGGAGTGGGGGTCGGAGTGAAGCTTTCTTT.

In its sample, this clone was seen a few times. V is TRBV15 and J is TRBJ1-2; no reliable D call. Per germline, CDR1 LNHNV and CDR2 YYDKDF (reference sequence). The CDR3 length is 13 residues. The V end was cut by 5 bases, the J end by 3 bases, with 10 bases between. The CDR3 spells CATSRPGYYGYTF. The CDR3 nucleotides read TGTGCCACCAGCCGGCCGGGGTACTATGGCTACACCTTC.

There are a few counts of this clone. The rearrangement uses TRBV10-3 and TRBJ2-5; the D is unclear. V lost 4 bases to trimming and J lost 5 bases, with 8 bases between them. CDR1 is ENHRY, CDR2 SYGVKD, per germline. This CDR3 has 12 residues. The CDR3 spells CAISAPSETQYF. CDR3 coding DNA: TGTGCCATCAGTGCCCCCAGTGAGACCCAGTACTTC.

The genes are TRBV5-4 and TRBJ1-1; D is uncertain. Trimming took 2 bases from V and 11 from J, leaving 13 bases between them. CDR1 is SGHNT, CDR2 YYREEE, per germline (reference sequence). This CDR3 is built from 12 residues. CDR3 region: CASSFGGQRAFF. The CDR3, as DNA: TGTGCCAGCAGCTTCGGCGGGCAGCGTGCTTTCTTT.

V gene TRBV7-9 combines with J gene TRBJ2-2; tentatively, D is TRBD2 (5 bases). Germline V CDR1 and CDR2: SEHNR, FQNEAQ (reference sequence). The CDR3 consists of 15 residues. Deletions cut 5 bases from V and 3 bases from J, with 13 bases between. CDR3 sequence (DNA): TGTGCCAGCAGCCGTACCGGGATTGACACCGGGGAGCTGTTTTTT. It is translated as CASSRTGIDTGELFF.

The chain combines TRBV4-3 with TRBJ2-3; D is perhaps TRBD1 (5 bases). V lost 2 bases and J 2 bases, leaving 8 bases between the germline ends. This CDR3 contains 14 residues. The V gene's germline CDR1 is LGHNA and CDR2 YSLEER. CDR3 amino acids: CASSQRQNTDTQYF. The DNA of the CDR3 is TGCGCCAGCAGCCAACGACAGAACACAGATACGCAGTATTTT.

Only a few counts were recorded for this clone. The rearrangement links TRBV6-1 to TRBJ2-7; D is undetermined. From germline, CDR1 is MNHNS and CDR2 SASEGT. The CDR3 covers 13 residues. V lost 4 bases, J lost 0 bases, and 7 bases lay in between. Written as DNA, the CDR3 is TGTGCCAGCAGTGGAAGGGCCTCCTACGAGCAGTACTTC. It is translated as CASSGRASYEQYF.

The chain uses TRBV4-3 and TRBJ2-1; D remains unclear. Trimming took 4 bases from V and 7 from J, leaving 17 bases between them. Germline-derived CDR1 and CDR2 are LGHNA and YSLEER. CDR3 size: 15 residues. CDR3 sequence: CASSLEGLSSNEQFF. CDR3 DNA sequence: TGCGCCAGCAGCCTAGAAGGGCTATCATCGAATGAGCAGTTCTTC.

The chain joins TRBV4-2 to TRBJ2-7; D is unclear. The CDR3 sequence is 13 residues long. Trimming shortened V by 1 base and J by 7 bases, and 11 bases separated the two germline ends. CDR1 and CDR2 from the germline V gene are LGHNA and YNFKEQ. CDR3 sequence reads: CASSQAPSEEQYF. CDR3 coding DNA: TGTGCCAGCAGCCAAGCCCCGAGTGAGGAGCAGTACTTC.

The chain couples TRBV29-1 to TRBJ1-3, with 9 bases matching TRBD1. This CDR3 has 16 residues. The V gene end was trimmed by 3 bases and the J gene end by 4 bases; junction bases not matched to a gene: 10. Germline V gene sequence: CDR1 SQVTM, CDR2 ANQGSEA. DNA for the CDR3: TGCAGCGTTGAGATTCAACAGGGGGCCGGCGGAAACACCATATATTTT. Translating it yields CSVEIQQGAGGNTIYF.

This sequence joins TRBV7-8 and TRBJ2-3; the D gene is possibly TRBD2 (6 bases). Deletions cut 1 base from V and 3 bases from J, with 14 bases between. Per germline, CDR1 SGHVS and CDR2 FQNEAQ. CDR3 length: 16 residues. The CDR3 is CASSLGPGSGTDTQYF. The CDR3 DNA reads TGTGCCAGCAGCTTAGGACCCGGGAGCGGGACAGATACGCAGTATTTT.